This T cell receptor (beta chain) stems from a study of breast tumors, draining lymph nodes, adjacent tissues. TCRdb independently ran MiXCR on the multiplex PCR reads; one entry per CDR3 protein. The top ten clones hold about 2.5% of a sample with roughly 130,000 distinct CDR3 sequences, about 30% of them seen once. Study-level points and caveats: Luminal-like breast cancer showed significantly greater tumor-nontumor repertoire similarity than basal-like breast cancer did. Data fit most tumor T cells coming from lymph node, expanding in tumor. Tumor TCR diversity was below lymph nodes but above nontumor tissue.

This clonotype was seen at least ten times. The target antigen is unknown. Axillary draining lymph nodes of breast cancer patients supplied the node samples. Germline assignment: CDR1 SGDLS and CDR2 YYNGEE. V lost 3 bases to trimming and J lost 7 bases; unmatched junction nucleotides: 11. The CDR3 covers 16 residues. The clonotype originates from a female donor with breast cancer. Some clones in this sample may be carry-over from other donors' samples. V is TRBV9 and J is TRBJ2-1, with 9 bases fitting TRBD1. The sample consisted of axillary lymph node tissue. The CDR3: CASSGGGTGLTNEQFF. CDR3 coding DNA: TGTGCCAGCAGCGGGGGAGGGACAGGGTTAACAAATGAGCAGTTCTTC.